The present T cell receptor beta chain was sequenced within a study of PD-1 blockade in classical Hodgkin lymphoma. Every patient experienced relapse after autologous stem cell transplantation, and brentuximab vedotin exposure varied. Complete response, partial response or progressive disease was recorded as best response. TCRdb keeps only in-frame clones here, not all; method: immunoSEQ multiplex PCR. The table includes about 110,000 clones, 80% to 90% detected once. CDR1 is SGDLS and CDR2 is YYNGEE in the germline V gene. V was clipped by 1 base and J by 3 bases, with 14 bases between them. The CDR3 is 15 amino acids. On this clone: Its cognate antigen is unknown.

General study results and limits: Initiation of nivolumab under 1 year after ASCT led to exclusion of patients. While CD8+ TCR diversity did not rise significantly by C4D1, CD4+ TCR diversity did. With respect to the repertoire differences, their causes, possibly disease activity or prior therapy, remain undefined.

V and J are TRBV9 and TRBJ2-7; TRBD1 or TRBD2 may be the D gene (5 bases each). The clonotype originates from a human donor with classical Hodgkin lymphoma. The source was peripheral blood mononuclear cells (PBMCs), collected before the second cycle of nivolumab. The chain's CDR3 is CASSVHPGDDYEQYF. CDR3 bases: TGTGCCAGCAGCGTACATCCCGGGGACGACTACGAGCAGTACTTC.